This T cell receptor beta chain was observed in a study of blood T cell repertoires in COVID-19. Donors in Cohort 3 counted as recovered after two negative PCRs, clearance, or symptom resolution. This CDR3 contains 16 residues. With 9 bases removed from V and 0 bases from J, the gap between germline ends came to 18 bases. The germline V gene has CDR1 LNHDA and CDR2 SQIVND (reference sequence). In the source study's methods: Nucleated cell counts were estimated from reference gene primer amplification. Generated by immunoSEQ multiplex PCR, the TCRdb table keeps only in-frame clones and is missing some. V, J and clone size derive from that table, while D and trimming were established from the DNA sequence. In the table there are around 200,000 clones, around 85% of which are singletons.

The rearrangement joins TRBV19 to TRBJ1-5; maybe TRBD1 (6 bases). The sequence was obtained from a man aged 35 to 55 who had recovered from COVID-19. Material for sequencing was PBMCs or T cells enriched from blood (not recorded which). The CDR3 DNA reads TGTGCCAGCCAACTCTTAGGGGGTTATAGCAATCAGCCCCAGCATTTT. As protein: CASQLLGGYSNQPQHF.